The source of this T cell receptor beta chain is a study of shared clonotypes between healthy human individuals. For the study at large: The study used three CD4 naive, three CD4 memory, two CD8 naive and one CD8 memory plate per donor. Study-wide findings and caveats: In this cohort, only blood was sampled, and tissue repertoires likely differ. In four donors, around 4.8% of naive CD4 clonotypes appeared in common.

Terminally differentiated effector memory CD45RA+ cells were left out of the naive CD8 fraction, which was CD45RO-negative and positively selected for CCR7. Template for every sorted-subset replicate PCR totaled about 200 ng DNA, some 30,000 T cell genomes. The protocol was immunoSEQ multiplex PCR, while the TCRdb copy is restricted to in-frame clones and leaves out a portion. The sample includes about 2.1 million clones, 80% to 95% seen only once; the top ten take around 1.7%. Concerning this clone: Its antigen is unidentified. The same CDR3 also results from other DNA sequences found in this sample.

This TCR was sampled from a man aged 18 to 29 in good health. Some clones in this sample may be carry-over from other donors' samples. The sequencing sample was made of naive CD8+ T cells from PBMCs.

The CDR3 nucleotides are TGTGCCAGCAGCTTAAGTAGCGGGTCCTACAATGAGCAGTTCTTC. Amino acids: CASSLSSGSYNEQFF. The V call is TRBV11-2, the J call TRBJ2-1, with 7 bases that match TRBD2. V shed 2 bases and J 1 base; nucleotides not matched to a gene: 2. Germline loops: CDR1 SGHAT, CDR2 FQNNGV. The CDR3 consists of 15 residues.